These 22 T cell receptor beta chains came from one sample sequenced in a study of blood T cell repertoires in COVID-19. Some clones are missing from TCRdb's copy, which holds only in-frame ones; the method was immunoSEQ multiplex PCR. This sample carries about 120,000 clones, approximately 80% of them seen once, and the ten largest clones take approximately 25%. What was sequenced was peripheral blood. Every receptor here comes from a human donor in a cohort sampled during active COVID-19.

The CDR3 loop is CASSDTPGGLQPQHF. The CDR3 region has the DNA TGTGCCAGCAGTGATACTCCCGGGGGTTTACAGCCCCAGCATTTT. This chain links TRBV6-1 with TRBJ1-5; D might be TRBD1 (5 bases). Per the germline V gene, CDR1 is MNHNS and CDR2 is SASEGT. The ends were cut back, 3 bases at V and 7 bases at J, with 16 bases in the middle. The CDR3 consists of 15 residues.

V is TRBV4-1 and J is TRBJ2-4; D is perhaps TRBD1 (5 bases). The CDR3 consists of 17 residues. Deletions cut 1 base from V and 0 bases from J, with 13 bases between. From germline, CDR1 is MGHRA and CDR2 YSYEKL. The CDR3 bases are TGCGCCAGCAGCCAAGTGACAGTCTCTATAGCCAAAAACATTCAGTACTTC. Residues: CASSQVTVSIAKNIQYF.

In nucleotides, the CDR3 is TGTGCCAGCAGCCCGGTGATAGTTACCGGGGAGCTGTTTTTT. Its translation is CASSPVIVTGELFF. V is TRBV7-2 and J is TRBJ2-2, with unresolved D. The germline V and J ends were trimmed by 5 bases and 5 bases, with 12 bases remaining between them. This CDR3 region has 14 residues. Germline V gene lookup returns CDR1 SGHTA and CDR2 FQGNSA. The entire variable domain, with the rest obtained from reference TRBV7-2 and TRBJ2-2, is as follows: GAGVSQSPSNKVTEKGKDVELRCDPISGHTALYWYRQSLGQGLEFLIYFQGNSAPDKSGLPSDRFSAERTGGSVSTLTIQRTQQEDSAVYLCASSPVIVTGELFFGEGSRLTVL.

The chain joins TRBV4-2 to TRBJ1-5, with no clear D. V lost 0 bases and J lost 15, with 12 bases in between. The CDR3 loop spans 12 amino acids. CDR1 LGHNA and CDR2 YNFKEQ come from the germline V gene. This CDR3 is CASSQERGTPHF. In DNA form, the CDR3 reads TGTGCCAGCAGCCAAGAACGAGGCACGCCGCATTTT.

The genes are TRBV6-4 and TRBJ2-1, with a possible D match to TRBD2 (6 bases). CDR1 and CDR2 (germline): MRHNA, SNTAGT. CDR3 length equals 16 residues. V was shortened by 2 bases and J by 0 bases, with 11 bases between the two germline ends. The CDR3, as DNA: TGTGCCAGCAGTGACGGGGAGGCTCTCTCCTACAATGAGCAGTTCTTC. Protein sequence: CASSDGEALSYNEQFF.

This sequence joins TRBV6-2 or TRBV6-3 and TRBJ2-3, with TRBD2 identical over 13 bases. V shed 5 bases and J 2 bases; nucleotides not matched to a gene: 10. The CDR3 loop spans 18 amino acids. CDR1 and CDR2 (germline): MNHEY, SVGEGT. DNA for the CDR3: TGTGCCAGCAGTGATGACCGGGGACTAGCGGGGATCACAGATACGCAGTATTTT. Amino acids: CASSDDRGLAGITDTQYF.

DNA of the CDR3: TGCAGCGTTATGGACAGGGAAGTACGAAAACTGTTTTTT. Protein product: CSVMDREVRKLFF. The genes are TRBV29-1 and TRBJ1-4; 8 bases match TRBD1. CDR1 and CDR2 (germline): SQVTM, ANQGSEA. There are 13 residues in the CDR3. V shed 5 bases and J 10 bases; nucleotides not matched to a gene: 9.

The rearrangement links TRBV6-2 or TRBV6-3 to TRBJ1-2, with a tentative D call TRBD1 (6 bases). The length of the CDR3 is 14 residues. The ends were cut back, 6 bases at V and 7 bases at J, with 18 bases in the middle. The germline V gene encodes CDR1 MNHEY and CDR2 SVGEGT. CDR3 amino acids: CASSRDGARGGYTF. CDR3 DNA: TGTGCCAGCAGCCGCGACGGGGCCAGGGGTGGCTACACCTTC.

This chain connects TRBV2 to TRBJ2-1; TRBD2 aligns across 8 bases. The length of the CDR3 is 13 residues. Germline V lookup: CDR1 SNHLY, CDR2 FYNNEI. V lost 4 bases to trimming and J lost 9 bases; unmatched junction nucleotides: 5. This chain's CDR3 is CASSGDAGGEQFF. Here the CDR3 DNA reads TGTGCCAGCAGTGGGGACGCGGGGGGTGAGCAGTTCTTC.

The gene calls are TRBV19 and TRBJ2-1, with D maybe TRBD2 (7 bases). This CDR3 is 15 amino acids long. V lost 6 bases to trimming and J lost 2 bases, with 14 bases between them. The germline CDR1 and CDR2 sequences are LNHDA and SQIVND (reference sequence). The CDR3 protein is CASRGGAETYNEQFF. CDR3 bases: TGTGCCAGTAGAGGGGGGGCCGAAACCTACAATGAGCAGTTCTTC.

The chain employs TRBV18 and TRBJ1-5; 7 nucleotides match TRBD1. The CDR3 runs 14 residues. Germline V gives CDR1 KGHSH, CDR2 LQKENI. Unmatched junction bases numbered 8, after V lost 6 bases and J lost 6 bases. Here the CDR3 reads CASSRTGAIQPQHF. CDR3 in DNA: TGTGCCAGCTCCCGAACAGGGGCGATTCAGCCCCAGCATTTT.

The chain recombines TRBV20-1 with TRBJ1-1, with D unresolved. The V end lost 1 base, the J end lost 11 bases, and 11 bases lay between the germline ends. The CDR3 is 11 amino acids. Germline values: CDR1 DFQATT, CDR2 SNEGSKA (reference sequence). In nucleotides, the CDR3 is TGCAGTGCTAGAGGTCTCGGCAGGGCTTTCTTT. Protein sequence: CSARGLGRAFF.

The chain recombines TRBV28 with TRBJ1-2, with D tentatively TRBD1 (6 bases). Looked up from germline, CDR1 is MDHEN and CDR2 is SYDVKM. The CDR3 covers 17 residues. Trimming took off 4 bases at V and 2 bases at J, with 20 bases between the two ends. CDR3 bases: TGTGCCAGCAGTTCCCAAACCCCTCGGACAGAGAACTATGGCTACACCTTC. The encoded protein is CASSSQTPRTENYGYTF.

The V call is TRBV19, the J call TRBJ1-2; the D is unclear. This CDR3 spans 11 amino acids. V lost 8 bases and J lost 3, with 7 bases in between. The germline V gene has CDR1 LNHDA and CDR2 SQIVND (reference sequence). The CDR3 region has the DNA TGTGCCAGTGGCTTTGACTATGGCTACACCTTC. This translates into CASGFDYGYTF.

This clone was observed once. The J gene is TRBJ1-2, the V gene TRBV28; no clear D gene. This CDR3 comprises 13 residues. Trimming removed 4 bases from V and 7 bases from J, with 13 bases in between. Per the germline V gene, CDR1 is MDHEN and CDR2 is SYDVKM. The CDR3 sequence is CASSSRRGLGYTF. CDR3 nucleotide sequence: TGTGCCAGCAGTTCTAGGCGAGGACTTGGCTACACCTTC.

This sequence joins TRBV19 and TRBJ1-1, with a tentative D call TRBD1 (5 bases). Germline CDR1 and CDR2: LNHDA and SQIVND (reference sequence). There are 12 residues in the CDR3. The ends were cut back, 0 bases at V and 10 bases at J, with 9 bases in the middle. CDR3 nucleotide sequence: TGTGCCAGTAGTATAGATCTAGGGGCAGCTTTCTTT. Its translation is CASSIDLGAAFF.

This sequence joins TRBV13 and TRBJ2-7; D is undetermined. Per the germline V gene, CDR1 is PRHDT and CDR2 is FYEKMQ (reference sequence). Trimming shortened V by 5 bases and J by 6 bases, and 8 bases separated the two germline ends. The CDR3 is 11 amino acids. CDR3 nucleotides: TGTGCCAGCAGCGTTCAGCGCGAGCAGTACTTC. Amino acids: CASSVQREQYF.

This clone was recorded a few times. This chain links TRBV29-1 with TRBJ2-7, with D possibly TRBD1 on 6 matching bases. CDR3 length: 13 residues. Deletions cut 5 bases from V and 2 bases from J, with 13 bases between. The germline gives CDR1 SQVTM, CDR2 ANQGSEA. The CDR3 here is CSVYGTLTYEQYF. As DNA, the CDR3 is TGCAGCGTTTACGGGACACTCACCTACGAGCAGTACTTC.

In this sample, this clone turned up many times. The genes are TRBV14 and TRBJ1-1; D may be TRBD1 (5 bases). Trimming stripped 0 bases from V and 0 bases from J, with 11 bases between. This CDR3 contains 16 residues. Germline CDR1 SGHDN, CDR2 FVKESK. Here the CDR3 reads CASSQDKGVVNTEAFF. For the CDR3, the DNA is TGTGCCAGCAGCCAAGATAAAGGGGTAGTGAACACTGAAGCTTTCTTT.

V and J are TRBV7-2 and TRBJ2-3, with 7 nucleotides matching TRBD1. Germline V CDR1 and CDR2: SGHTA, FQGNSA. V trimming: 5 bases; J trimming: 3 bases; junction bases outside the gene matches: 14. The CDR3 has 17 residues. This chain's CDR3 is CASSPGQSGPPTDTQYF. The CDR3 DNA follows: TGTGCCAGCAGCCCGGGACAGTCGGGACCTCCGACAGATACGCAGTATTTT.

The chain links TRBV7-2 to TRBJ2-3; no firm D call. V was pared by 4 bases and J by 4 bases, with 6 bases between. Germline-derived CDR1 and CDR2 are SGHTA and FQGNSA. The CDR3 runs 12 residues. Here the CDR3 reads CASSSSPDTQYF. The CDR3 DNA follows: TGTGCCAGCAGCTCGTCCCCAGATACGCAGTATTTT.

This clone appeared once. This chain uses TRBV6-5 with TRBJ1-5, with unresolved D. There are 15 residues in the CDR3. The V and J ends lost 6 bases and 8 bases respectively, with 20 bases between them. The V gene's germline CDR1 is MNHEY and CDR2 SVGAGI. CDR3 loop: CASRLAEGGIKPQHF. CDR3 in DNA: TGTGCCAGCAGGTTAGCGGAGGGAGGGATCAAGCCCCAGCATTTT.